The 32 T cell receptor beta chains below were found in one sample sequenced in a study of molecular identifiers for immune sequencing clone quantification (dated by TCRdb to about 2018). Libraries were built with PCR. This sample was sequenced with an Illumina HiSeq 4000. The public sequencing data were trimmed at Q25 with fastp and processed into clonotypes with MiXCR by TCRdb, which kept only in-frame beta chains. CDR3 protein sequences are deduplicated, and each keeps its most common genes and DNA. The sample data list about 640,000 distinct CDR3 sequences, and around 20% of these were observed just once. Around 0.86% of the sample is taken by the ten largest. What was sequenced was naive CD8+ T cells from blood, with Jurkat cell RNA spiked in. The sample's cell subset or site label is to be understood as: FACS-sorted CD8+CD4-CCR7+CD45RA+ naive T cells. The receptors originated from a human donor in good health. Some libraries in this study had Jurkat cell RNA spiked in.

This chain joins TRBV9 and TRBJ2-4; TRBD1 agrees at 7 bases. Germline V gives CDR1 SGDLS, CDR2 YYNGEE. The V gene end was trimmed by 5 bases and the J gene end by 4 bases; junction bases not matched to a gene: 6. The CDR3 loop spans 14 amino acids. The CDR3 region is CASSPGQYKNIQYF. CDR3 nucleotides: TGTGCCAGCAGTCCGGGACAGTATAAAAACATTCAGTACTTC.

This clonotype was seen repeatedly, ten times or more. The CDR3 sequence: CASSFGPGGVSTDTQYF. CDR3 coding DNA: TGTGCCAGCAGTTTTGGCCCGGGAGGGGTAAGCACAGATACGCAGTATTTT. The rearrangement uses TRBV12-3 or TRBV12-4 and TRBJ2-3; 8 positions agree with TRBD2. V was clipped by 3 bases and J by 0 bases; unmatched bases: 8. The CDR3 totals 17 residues.

Regarding this clonotype: Given a much more abundant clone one base away, this may be a read error. The chain joins TRBV30 to TRBJ2-5, with no clear D. Germline values: CDR1 GTSNPN, CDR2 SVGIG (reference sequence). The V gene lost 4 bases and the J gene lost 5 bases, with 14 bases spanning the gap. The length of the CDR3 is 13 residues. CDR3 loop: CAWTSARLETQYF. DNA for the CDR3: TGTGCCTGGACTTCGGCACGCCTTGAGACCCAGTACTTC. Full variable domain (rest looked up from reference TRBV30 and TRBJ2-5): SQTIHQWPATLVQPVGSPLSLECTVEGTSNPNLYWYRQAAGRGLQLLFYSVGIGQISSEVPQNLSASRPQDRQFILSSKKLLLSDSGFYLCAWTSARLETQYFGPGTRLLVL.

Many counts were recorded for this clonotype. The chain recombines TRBV28 with TRBJ2-7, with a tentative D call TRBD2 (6 bases). Germline V gene data show CDR1 as MDHEN and CDR2 as SYDVKM. CDR3 size: 14 residues. V was trimmed by 3 bases and J by 2 bases, leaving 11 bases between them. CDR3 DNA: TGTGCCAGCAGTTTTCGGGGACTGACCTACGAGCAGTACTTC. Encoded protein: CASSFRGLTYEQYF. The variable domain in full, completed from reference TRBV28 and TRBJ2-7, reads DVKVTQSSRYLVKRTGEKVFLECVQDMDHENMFWYRQDPGLGLRLIYFSYDVKMKEKGDIPEGYSVSREKKERFSLILESASTNQTSMYLCASSFRGLTYEQYFGPGTRLTVT.

This clonotype showed up many times. This sequence joins TRBV30 and TRBJ2-7, with D perhaps TRBD1 (6 bases). This CDR3 comprises 12 residues. Germline V gene lookup returns CDR1 GTSNPN and CDR2 SVGIG (reference sequence). The germline V and J ends were trimmed by 3 bases and 5 bases, with 11 bases remaining between them. CDR3 in DNA: TGTGCCTGGAGCAGGGGAATCCACGAGCAGTACTTC. It is translated as CAWSRGIHEQYF.

This clonotype was picked up a small number of times. CDR3 bases: TGTGCCAGTAGTATCTGGGGGACAGGGAAGATGAACACTGAAGCTTTCTTT. Its protein product is CASSIWGTGKMNTEAFF. This chain joins TRBV19 and TRBJ1-1; the match to TRBD1 covers 9 bases. Germline trimming cut 3 bases from V and 0 bases from J; bases unmatched to any gene: 8. The V gene's germline CDR1 is LNHDA and CDR2 SQIVND (reference sequence). The CDR3 length is 17 residues.

This clonotype was seen repeatedly, ten times or more. J is TRBJ1-1 and V is TRBV5-1; D unclear. This CDR3 contains 13 residues. The V end lost 4 bases, the J end lost 4 bases, and 11 bases lay between the germline ends. CDR1 is SGHRS and CDR2 is YFSETQ in the germline V gene. The DNA of the CDR3 is TGCGCCAGCAGCGTTTCGTTCGGCACTGAAGCTTTCTTT. Its protein is CASSVSFGTEAFF.

This clonotype has only one observation. The rearrangement uses TRBV7-3 and TRBJ1-5, with D unresolved. Germline CDR1 is SGHTA and CDR2 is FQGTGA. The CDR3 extends over 14 amino acids. The V end lost 5 bases, the J end lost 1 base, and 9 bases lay between the germline ends. CDR3 protein: CASSGIPSNQPQHF. For the CDR3, the DNA is TGTGCCAGCAGCGGGATACCCAGCAATCAGCCCCAGCATTTT. The complete variable domain, with remaining parts taken from reference TRBV7-3 and TRBJ1-5, reads GAGVSQTPSNKVTEKGKYVELRCDPISGHTALYWYRQSLGQGPEFLIYFQGTGAADDSGLPNDRFFAVRPEGSVSTLKIQRTERGDSAVYLCASSGIPSNQPQHFGDGTRLSIL.

The table lists this clonotype with a few counts. One base away lies a much larger clone, so this may be a sequencing read error. The J gene is TRBJ2-7, the V gene TRBV25-1; D call uncertain. This CDR3 region has 15 residues. Trimming stripped 1 base from V and 3 bases from J, with 13 bases between. Germline CDR1 is MGHDK and CDR2 is SYGVNS. The CDR3 sequence is CASSESSNRGYEQYF. The CDR3 region has the DNA TGTGCCAGCAGTGAATCCTCTAACCGAGGCTACGAGCAGTACTTC.

Comment on this clonotype: This may be a read error, as it is one base from a much larger clone. This chain uses TRBV4-1 with TRBJ1-4; D not resolved. The germline CDR1 and CDR2 sequences are MGHRA and YSYEKL. Trimming cost V 6 bases and J 6 bases, with 14 bases left between them. This CDR3 comprises 14 residues. This chain's CDR3 is CASSTLDVDEKLFF. The CDR3 DNA is TGCGCCAGCAGTACACTGGACGTCGATGAAAAACTGTTTTTT.

The table lists this clonotype with many counts. The CDR3 loop reads CASSRNRGMNTEAFF. The CDR3 DNA reads TGTGCCAGCAGTAGAAACAGGGGGATGAACACTGAAGCTTTCTTT. V and J are TRBV2 and TRBJ1-1, with TRBD1 identical over 8 bases. The CDR3 has 15 amino acids. V was pared by 5 bases and J by 0 bases, with 5 bases of the junction left unmatched. CDR1 and CDR2 from the germline V gene are SNHLY and FYNNEI.

The rearrangement links TRBV20-1 to TRBJ2-2; the D call may be TRBD1 or TRBD2 (6 bases each). V was shortened by 0 bases and J by 5 bases, with 19 bases between the two germline ends. The CDR3 runs to 17 residues. In germline, CDR1 is DFQATT, CDR2 SNEGSKA (reference sequence). This CDR3 is CSARDLTGALPTGELFF. The CDR3, as DNA: TGCAGTGCTAGAGATCTAACGGGGGCCTTACCAACCGGGGAGCTGTTTTTT.

V is TRBV29-1 and J is TRBJ1-2; a weak D match, TRBD1 (5 bases). V lost 4 bases, J lost 6 bases, and 12 bases lay in between. The CDR3 runs to 12 residues. Germline V gives CDR1 SQVTM, CDR2 ANQGSEA. The CDR3 is CSVGGNQDGYTF. The CDR3 DNA reads TGCAGCGTTGGGGGCAACCAGGATGGCTACACCTTC. The full variable domain, its missing parts supplied by reference TRBV29-1 and TRBJ1-2, is SAVISQKPSRDICQRGTSLTIQCQVDSQVTMMFWYRQQPGQSLTLIATANQGSEATYESGFVIDKFPISRPNLTFSTLTVSNMSPEDSSIYLCSVGGNQDGYTFGSGTRLTVV.

The V gene is TRBV28, the J gene TRBJ1-4; 8 bases align to TRBD1. From germline, CDR1 is MDHEN and CDR2 SYDVKM. CDR3 length: 14 amino acids. Losses at the gene ends were 5 bases for V and 10 bases for J; bases not matched to a gene: 9. CDR3 sequence: CASSPGQGDGKLFF. DNA for the CDR3: TGTGCCAGCAGTCCTGGACAGGGTGATGGAAAACTGTTTTTT.

Regarding this clonotype: This sequence may be a read error, since a much larger clone differs from it by one base. The gene calls are TRBV4-3 and TRBJ2-2, with 12 nucleotides matching TRBD2. The CDR3 is 17 amino acids. Germline CDR1 LGHNA, CDR2 YSLEER. CDR3 bases: TGCGCCAGCGGCCAACAACTAGCGGGGGGATACACCGGGGAGCTGTTTTTT. This codes for CASGQQLAGGYTGELFF.

This clonotype is a singleton in its sample. Being one base from a much bigger clone, this may be a read error. The chain couples TRBV12-3 or TRBV12-4 to TRBJ2-7, with 7 bases aligning to TRBD1. The CDR3 runs 13 residues. Trimming removed 6 bases from V and 8 bases from J; junction bases left unmatched: 10. The CDR3 nucleotides read TGTGCCAGCAGCTCAATGTCAGGGGGTAAGCAGTACTTC. Protein product: CASSSMSGGKQYF.

The chain employs TRBV28 and TRBJ2-2; possible D gene TRBD1, 6 bases. Germline CDR1 is MDHEN and CDR2 is SYDVKM. This CDR3 has 19 amino acids. The V end was cut by 3 bases, the J end by 5 bases, with 25 bases between. This chain's CDR3 is CASSLGLLRGLGRTGELFF. CDR3 DNA sequence: TGTGCCAGCAGTTTGGGGCTCCTCAGGGGCCTAGGAAGGACCGGGGAGCTGTTTTTT. Full variable domain (missing parts from reference TRBV28 and TRBJ2-2): DVKVTQSSRYLVKRTGEKVFLECVQDMDHENMFWYRQDPGLGLRLIYFSYDVKMKEKGDIPEGYSVSREKKERFSLILESASTNQTSMYLCASSLGLLRGLGRTGELFFGEGSRLTVL.

This clonotype was observed at least ten times. The rearrangement uses TRBV27 and TRBJ2-6; D not resolved. Germline V gene data show CDR1 as MNHEY and CDR2 as SMNVEV (reference sequence). V was pared by 7 bases and J by 2 bases, with 12 bases between. The CDR3 contains 15 residues. CDR3 amino acids: CASTPGVAGANVLTF. In DNA form, the CDR3 reads TGTGCCAGCACCCCCGGAGTTGCTGGGGCCAACGTCCTGACTTTC. The whole variable domain, remainder taken from reference TRBV27 and TRBJ2-6, is EAQVTQNPRYLITVTGKKLTVTCSQNMNHEYMSWYRQDPGLGLRQIYYSMNVEVTDKGDVPEGYKVSRKEKRNFPLILESPSPNQTSLYFCASTPGVAGANVLTFGAGSRLTVL.

This clonotype was observed a few times. The CDR3 loop reads CSVPGDRGLGEQFF. CDR3 bases: TGCAGCGTACCCGGGGACAGGGGGCTCGGTGAGCAGTTCTTC. The genes are TRBV29-1 and TRBJ2-1, with 12 bases matching TRBD1. Germline V gene lookup returns CDR1 SQVTM and CDR2 ANQGSEA. This CDR3 has 14 amino acids. The trim removed 6 bases at V and 9 bases at J, leaving 9 bases unmatched.

Many counts were recorded for this clonotype. This chain connects TRBV6-5 to TRBJ1-5; 9 bases fit TRBD1. The germline gives CDR1 MNHEY, CDR2 SVGAGI. With 4 bases clipped from V and 0 bases from J, the junction kept 13 bases outside the gene matches. This CDR3 has 19 residues. The CDR3: CASSLTGQGGGYSNQPQHF. DNA for the CDR3: TGTGCCAGCAGTTTGACGGGACAGGGAGGGGGGTATAGCAATCAGCCCCAGCATTTT.

This clonotype appeared many times. DNA for the CDR3: TGTGCCAGCAGTTACGGCGGGGCCGGGGAGCTGTTTTTT. Amino acid sequence: CASSYGGAGELFF. The chain couples TRBV6-2 or TRBV6-3 to TRBJ2-2; D is perhaps TRBD2 (6 bases). The germline V gene encodes CDR1 MNHEY and CDR2 SVGEGT. Between the trimmed V and J ends, which lost 2 bases and 6 bases, there was a span of 7 bases. The CDR3 length is 13 residues.

This clonotype was found a few times. V and J are TRBV7-9 and TRBJ2-1; 14 bases fit TRBD2. CDR3 size: 21 residues. The ends lost 1 base at V and 0 bases at J; junction bases unmatched: 11. The germline V gene encodes CDR1 SEHNR and CDR2 FQNEAQ (reference sequence). In nucleotides, the CDR3 is TGTGCCAGCAGCTTAGTCCTGGGGACTAGCGGGGGCCCGAGCTCCTACAATGAGCAGTTCTTC. Protein product: CASSLVLGTSGGPSSYNEQFF.

This clonotype showed up many times. The rearrangement uses TRBV5-1 and TRBJ2-3, with TRBD2 matching 10 bases. Germline loops: CDR1 SGHRS, CDR2 YFSETQ. V was pared by 0 bases and J by 3 bases, with 4 bases of the junction left unmatched. CDR3 size: 16 residues. The CDR3 DNA is TGCGCCAGCAGCTTGGCCTCTAGCGGGAGAACAGATACGCAGTATTTT. Its translation: CASSLASSGRTDTQYF.

With regard to this clonotype: A much larger clone is a single base away; this may be a read error. V is TRBV29-1 and J is TRBJ2-7; 7 nucleotides match TRBD1. This CDR3 comprises 13 residues. Germline CDR1 reads SQVTM; CDR2 reads ANQGSEA. The CDR3 loop reads CSVVDRATYVQYF. CDR3 DNA sequence: TGCAGCGTTGTCGACAGGGCCACCTACGTGCAGTACTTC.

V is TRBV6-1 and J is TRBJ2-7; 7 bases line up with TRBD1. CDR3 length equals 14 residues. Trimming took 4 bases from V and 2 from J; bases not matched to a gene: 5. Germline V gene lookup returns CDR1 MNHNS and CDR2 SASEGT. The CDR3 DNA sequence: TGTGCCAGCAGTGGAACCGGGACAGCCTACGAGCAGTACTTC. This gives the protein CASSGTGTAYEQYF.

This clonotype occurred many times. The gene calls are TRBV9 and TRBJ1-6, with 7 bases aligning to TRBD1. V trimming: 0 bases; J trimming: 9 bases; junction bases outside the gene matches: 6. The CDR3 runs to 15 residues. Germline CDR1 reads SGDLS; CDR2 reads YYNGEE. The CDR3 region has the DNA TGTGCCAGCAGCGTAGAGTCGACAGGGTTTTCACCCCTCCACTTT. Its protein product is CASSVESTGFSPLHF.

V is TRBV20-1 and J is TRBJ2-1, with 14 bases identical to TRBD2. The V gene's germline CDR1 is DFQATT and CDR2 SNEGSKA (reference sequence). This CDR3 is built from 18 residues. The J segment lost 5 bases and the V segment lost 4 bases, leaving 13 bases of the junction unmatched. The CDR3 nucleotides read TGCAGTGCTACTTACCTCCGGGGACTAGCGGGAGCAGACAATGAGCAGTTCTTC. Protein sequence: CSATYLRGLAGADNEQFF.

In this sample, this clonotype turned up many times. The V call is TRBV27, the J call TRBJ1-1; the D gene is possibly TRBD1 (5 bases). CDR1 MNHEY and CDR2 SMNVEV come from the germline V gene (reference sequence). The CDR3 runs to 13 residues. Trimming shortened V by 3 bases and J by 3 bases, and 8 bases separated the two germline ends. CDR3 amino acids: CASSFARDTEAFF. CDR3 in DNA: TGTGCCAGCAGTTTCGCCAGGGACACTGAAGCTTTCTTT.

With respect to this clonotype: Given a much more abundant clone one base away, this may be a read error. The chain is built from TRBV19 and TRBJ1-2; TRBD1 matches 8 bases. From germline, CDR1 is LNHDA and CDR2 SQIVND (reference sequence). The CDR3 has 14 residues. The CDR3 coding sequence is TGTGCCGGTAGTAATGGACAGGGAGCTTTTGGCTACACCTTC. Protein product: CAGSNGQGAFGYTF.

This chain uses TRBV5-6 with TRBJ1-4; D perhaps matches TRBD1 (6 bases). The CDR3 has 14 amino acids. Per germline, CDR1 SGHDT and CDR2 YYEEEE. Trimming removed 1 base from V and 2 bases from J, with 6 bases in between. The CDR3 DNA sequence: TGTGCCAGCAGCTTGACAGGGACTAATGAAAAACTGTTTTTT. Protein sequence: CASSLTGTNEKLFF.

As to this clonotype: A read error may be the cause here, since a much bigger clone is one base away. The chain combines TRBV27 with TRBJ1-4; no definite D call. The germline V gene encodes CDR1 MNHEY and CDR2 SMNVEV (reference sequence). The ends were cut back, 0 bases at V and 10 bases at J, with 12 bases in the middle. The CDR3 runs to 14 residues. Here the CDR3 DNA reads TGTGCCAGCAGTTTATCGACTCTAGGTGGAAAACTGTTTTTT. Protein: CASSLSTLGGKLFF.

In its sample, this clonotype was seen many times. This rearrangement joins TRBV7-2 to TRBJ2-7; 10 positions match TRBD2. CDR1 and CDR2 (germline): SGHTA, FQGNSA. V shed 7 bases, J shed 4 bases, and the junction held 7 bases outside the gene matches. The CDR3 length is 14 residues. CDR3 DNA: TGTGCCAGCACCCCAGCGGGAGGGTGGTACGAGCAGTACTTC. It is translated as CASTPAGGWYEQYF.